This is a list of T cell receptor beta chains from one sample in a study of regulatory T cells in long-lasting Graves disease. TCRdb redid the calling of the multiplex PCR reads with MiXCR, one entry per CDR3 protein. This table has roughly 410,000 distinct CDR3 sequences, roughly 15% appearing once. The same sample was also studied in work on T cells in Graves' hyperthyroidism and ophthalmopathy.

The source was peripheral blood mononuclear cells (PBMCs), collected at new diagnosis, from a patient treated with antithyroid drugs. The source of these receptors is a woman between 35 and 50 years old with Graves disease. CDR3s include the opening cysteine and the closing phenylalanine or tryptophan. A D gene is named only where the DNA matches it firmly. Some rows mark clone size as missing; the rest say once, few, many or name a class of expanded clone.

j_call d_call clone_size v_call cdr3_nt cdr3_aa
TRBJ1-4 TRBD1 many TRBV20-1 TGCAGTGCTAGGGAAATCAGGGGGCGATACGCAACTAATGAAAAACTGTTTTTT CSAREIRGRYATNEKLFF
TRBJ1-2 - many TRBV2 TGTGCCAGCAGTGAAGCTGGGTTTGGCTACACCTTC CASSEAGFGYTF
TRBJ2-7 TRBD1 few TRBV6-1 TGTGCCAGCAGTCCCAGTCCCGGGACAGAATATTACGAGCAGTACTTC CASSPSPGTEYYEQYF
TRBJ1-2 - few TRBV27 TGTGCCAGCAGTTCCAACGGGCAGGGTAGAGGGTATGGCTACACCTTC CASSSNGQGRGYGYTF
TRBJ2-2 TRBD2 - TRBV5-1 TGCGCCAGCAGCCCAAGGACTAGCGGGGGAGCCCCCTTAAACACCGGGGAGCTGTTTTTT CASSPRTSGGAPLNTGELFF
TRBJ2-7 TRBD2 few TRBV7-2 TGTGCCAGCAGCCCAGCGGGGCTAGCGGGAGGTCACGAGCAGTACTTC CASSPAGLAGGHEQYF
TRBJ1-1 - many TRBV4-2 TGTGCCAGCAGCCAAAACTCTTTTGGGGGCCTCATGAACACTGAAGCTTTCTTT CASSQNSFGGLMNTEAFF
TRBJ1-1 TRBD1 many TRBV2 TGTGCCAGCAAGGGACAGGGGGACACTGAAGCTTTCTTT CASKGQGDTEAFF
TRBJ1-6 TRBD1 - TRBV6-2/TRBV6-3 TGTGCCAGCAGTTACTCTCCAGGGGGCACCTCACCCCTCCACTTT CASSYSPGGTSPLHF
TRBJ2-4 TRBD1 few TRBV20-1 TGCAGTGCTATGGGACAGGGTGTTCTCCTAGCCAAAAACATTCAGTACTTC CSAMGQGVLLAKNIQYF
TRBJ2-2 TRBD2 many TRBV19 TGTGCCAGTAGTCCCTCCTCACTAGCGGGAGATACCGGGGAGCTGTTTTTT CASSPSSLAGDTGELFF
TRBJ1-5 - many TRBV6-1 TGTGCCAGCAGTGGGGGTGGGGCGATTAGCAATCAGCCCCAGCATTTT CASSGGGAISNQPQHF
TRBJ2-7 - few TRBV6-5 TGTGCCAGCAGTTACTCGAAGCGGGCACAGGGGTCCTACGAGCAGTACTTC CASSYSKRAQGSYEQYF
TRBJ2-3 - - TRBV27 TGCGCCAGCAGCTTTAACACAGATACGCAGTATTTT CASSFNTDTQYF
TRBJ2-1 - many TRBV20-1 TGCAGTTCTCGGGCCCGCCTGTTC CSSRARLF
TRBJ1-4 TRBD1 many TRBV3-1 TGTGCCAGCAGCCAAAGGGACAGGGAAAAAGAAAAACTGTTTTTT CASSQRDREKEKLFF
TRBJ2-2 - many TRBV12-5 TGTGCTAGTGGTTTATTTCCGGGAGTGGGGACCGGGGAGCTGTTTTTT CASGLFPGVGTGELFF
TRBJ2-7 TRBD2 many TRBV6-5 TGTGCCAGCAGTTCCTCGACTAGCGGGAGGGCCGGCTCCTACGAGCAGTACTTC CASSSSTSGRAGSYEQYF
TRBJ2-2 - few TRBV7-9 TGTGCCAGCAGAAAGGATACCGGGGAGCTGTTTTTT CASRKDTGELFF
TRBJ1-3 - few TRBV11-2 TGTGCCAGCAGCTTAGAGGTTAACAGGGAATTCTCTGGAAACACCATATATTTT CASSLEVNREFSGNTIYF
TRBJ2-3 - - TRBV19 TGTGCCAGTAGTATGTTGGAGGGTTTGGGAACAGATACGCAGTATTTT CASSMLEGLGTDTQYF
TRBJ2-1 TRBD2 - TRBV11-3 TGTGCCAGCAGCTTCGGACTAGCCGTTGAGCAGTTCTTC CASSFGLAVEQFF
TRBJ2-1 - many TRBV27 TGTGCCAGCAGTTTCATAAGTGCGAGCCGGTACAATGAGCAGTTCTTC CASSFISASRYNEQFF
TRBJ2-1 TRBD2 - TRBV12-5 TGTGCTAGTGGTCCCGGGACTAGCGGAAGCAATGAGCAGTTCTTC CASGPGTSGSNEQFF
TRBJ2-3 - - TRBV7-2 TGTGCCAGCAGCTCCTACACAGATACGCGGTATTTT CASSSYTDTRYF
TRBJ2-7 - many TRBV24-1 TGTGCCACCAGTGATGGGGGGGAGCAGTACTTC CATSDGGEQYF
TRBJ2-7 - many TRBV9 TGTGCCAGCAGCGCCTCTAGAACTAGTTACCCCTACGAGCAGTACTTC CASSASRTSYPYEQYF
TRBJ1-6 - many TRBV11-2 TGTGCCAGCAGCCCGAGACAGCCAGATAATTCACCCCTCCACTTT CASSPRQPDNSPLHF
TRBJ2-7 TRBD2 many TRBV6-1 TGTGCCAGCAGTGAGAAGGTAGCGGGAGTTAACTACGAGCAGTACTTC CASSEKVAGVNYEQYF
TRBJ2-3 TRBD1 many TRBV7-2 TGTGCCAGCAGCTCGGGACAGCCCGCCGATACGCAGTATTTT CASSSGQPADTQYF
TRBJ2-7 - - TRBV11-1 TGTGCCAGCAGCTTGGTCAGTGGATTAGCGGAGCAGTACTTC CASSLVSGLAEQYF
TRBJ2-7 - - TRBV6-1 TGTGCCAGCAGTGAAATTGTTGCGGGACCCTACGAGCAGTACTTC CASSEIVAGPYEQYF
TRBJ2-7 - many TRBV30 TGTGCCTGGAGGACACTTGGGGCTAGCTACGAGCAGTACTTC CAWRTLGASYEQYF
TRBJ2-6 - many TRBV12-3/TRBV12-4 TGTGCCAGCAGCCCCCCGGGCGCAATAGGCTCTGGGGCCAACGTCCTGACTTTC CASSPPGAIGSGANVLTF
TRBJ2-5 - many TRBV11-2 TGTGCCAGCAGCATTCGGGAGACCCAGTACTTC CASSIRETQYF
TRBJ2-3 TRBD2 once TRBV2 TGTGCCAGCTCAATAGCGGGAGTGGTTGCAGATACGCAGTATTTT CASSIAGVVADTQYF